These 24 T cell receptor beta chains were sequenced from one sample in a study of shared clonotypes between healthy human individuals. Profiling relied on immunoSEQ multiplex PCR, and the TCRdb table lists in-frame clones only, not all of them. The top ten clones hold about 1.5% of a sample with 2 million to 2.5 million clones, approximately 94% of them seen once. Selected positively for CCR7 and CD45RO-negative, naive CD8 cells excluded terminally differentiated effector memory CD45RA+ cells. Sequenced material: naive CD8+ T cells from PBMCs. These receptor sequences come from a man aged 18 to 35 in good health. Some clones in this sample may be carry-over from other donors' samples.

V is TRBV5-1 and J is TRBJ2-3; no firm D call. Trimming pared 4 bases from V and 0 bases from J, leaving 12 bases between. CDR3 length equals 15 residues. Looked up from germline, CDR1 is SGHRS and CDR2 is YFSETQ. The DNA for the CDR3 is TGCGCCAGCAGCAGCGCAGCGATTAGCACAGATACGCAGTATTTT. Translating it yields CASSSAAISTDTQYF.

V gene TRBV27 combines with J gene TRBJ1-2; possibly TRBD1 for D (5 bases). CDR1 is MNHEY and CDR2 is SMNVEV in the germline V gene (reference sequence). This CDR3 contains 15 residues. The ends were cut back, 1 base at V and 2 bases at J, with 11 bases in the middle. The CDR3 sequence: CASSLYRDPNYGYTF. The CDR3, as DNA: TGTGCCAGCAGTTTATATCGGGACCCGAACTATGGCTACACCTTC.

This chain links TRBV28 with TRBJ2-7; 8 nucleotides agree with TRBD1. The germline CDR1 and CDR2 sequences are MDHEN and SYDVKM. Trimming removed 5 bases from V and 3 bases from J; junction bases left unmatched: 6. The CDR3 sequence is 14 residues long. The CDR3 nucleotides read TGTGCCAGCAGTGGGGGACAGGTCAACTACGAGCAGTACTTC. It is translated as CASSGGQVNYEQYF.

This clone turned up a few times. V is TRBV9 and J is TRBJ1-1; TRBD1 matches at 8 bases. The V gene end was trimmed by 0 bases and the J gene end by 1 base; junction bases not matched to a gene: 2. Germline V gene lookup returns CDR1 SGDLS and CDR2 YYNGEE. The CDR3 has 15 residues. The CDR3 DNA reads TGTGCCAGCAGCGTAGGGACAGGGCGGAACACTGAAGCTTTCTTT. This encodes CASSVGTGRNTEAFF.

This sequence joins TRBV7-8 and TRBJ2-7; TRBD1 aligns across 7 bases. Germline trimming cut 5 bases from V and 7 bases from J; bases unmatched to any gene: 14. The CDR3 length is 15 residues. Germline assignment: CDR1 SGHVS and CDR2 FQNEAQ. CDR3 sequence reads: CASSRARTGLTEQYF. The CDR3 DNA reads TGTGCCAGCAGCCGGGCCAGGACAGGCCTCACGGAGCAGTACTTC. The full variable domain, its missing parts supplied by reference TRBV7-8 and TRBJ2-7, is GAGVSQSPRYKVAKRGQDVALRCDPISGHVSLFWYQQALGQGPEFLTYFQNEAQLDKSGLPSDRFFAERPEGSVSTLKIQRTQQEDSAVYLCASSRARTGLTEQYFGPGTRLTVT.

On this clone itself: Other nucleotide sequences in the sample specify the same CDR3. The J gene is TRBJ2-7, the V gene TRBV5-4; TRBD1 is a possible D gene (5 bases). V was cut by 5 bases and J by 1 base, with 10 bases left in between. The germline V gene encodes CDR1 SGHNT and CDR2 YYREEE (reference sequence). CDR3 length equals 13 residues. The DNA of the CDR3 is TGTGCCAGCAGTTCCGGACAATCCTACGAGCAGTACTTC. It is translated as CASSSGQSYEQYF.

The genes are TRBV9 and TRBJ2-2; D gene ambiguous. In germline, CDR1 is SGDLS, CDR2 YYNGEE. The CDR3 totals 16 residues. The ends were cut back, 4 bases at V and 5 bases at J, with 18 bases in the middle. CDR3 region: CASSPSGESKTGELFF. The CDR3 DNA sequence: TGTGCCAGCAGCCCTTCGGGCGAATCCAAGACCGGGGAGCTGTTTTTT.

This sequence joins TRBV27 and TRBJ2-7; D is uncertain. With 7 bases removed from V and 3 bases from J, the gap between germline ends came to 10 bases. CDR3 length equals 12 residues. Germline lookup yields CDR1 MNHEY and CDR2 SMNVEV (reference sequence). The DNA of the CDR3 is TGTGCCAGCAAAGGGTTCAGCTACGAGCAGTACTTC. Translation: CASKGFSYEQYF.

The rearrangement links TRBV13 to TRBJ1-1, with D maybe TRBD1 (6 bases). The CDR3 spans 14 residues. CDR1 PRHDT and CDR2 FYEKMQ come from the germline V gene (reference sequence). V lost 4 bases and J 1 base, leaving 10 bases between the germline ends. CDR3 in amino acids: CASSSRGTNTEAFF. CDR3 bases: TGTGCCAGCAGCTCCAGGGGAACGAACACTGAAGCTTTCTTT. The full variable domain, with the rest looked up from reference TRBV13 and TRBJ1-1, is AAGVIQSPRHLIKEKRETATLKCYPIPRHDTVYWYQQGPGQDPQFLISFYEKMQSDKGSIPDRFSAQQFSDYHSELNMSSLELGDSALYFCASSSRGTNTEAFFGQGTRLTVV.

This chain joins TRBV2 and TRBJ2-6; 8 nucleotides agree with TRBD1. J was trimmed by 0 bases and V by 2 bases; bases with no gene match: 6. The CDR3 is 18 amino acids. Germline lookup yields CDR1 SNHLY and CDR2 FYNNEI. CDR3 bases: TGTGCCAGCAGTGAACTGGGACAGGTCCTCTCTGGGGCCAACGTCCTGACTTTC. Residues: CASSELGQVLSGANVLTF.

This chain links TRBV4-1 with TRBJ2-3; 7 bases line up with TRBD2. V gave up 0 bases and J gave up 0 bases; unmatched junction bases: 12. CDR1 MGHRA and CDR2 YSYEKL come from the germline V gene. CDR3 length: 19 amino acids. The chain's CDR3 is CASSQDPRREFLSTDTQYF. The CDR3 DNA is TGCGCCAGCAGCCAAGATCCCAGGCGGGAGTTTCTTAGCACAGATACGCAGTATTTT.

V and J are TRBV27 and TRBJ2-7, with TRBD2 as a possible D gene (6 bases). Trimming took 6 bases from V and 3 from J, leaving 12 bases between them. Per germline, CDR1 MNHEY and CDR2 SMNVEV (reference sequence). This CDR3 is built from 13 residues. CDR3 in DNA: TGTGCCAGCAGACCCGGAGGGCGCTACGAGCAGTACTTC. It is translated as CASRPGGRYEQYF.

The chain recombines TRBV4-3 with TRBJ2-2, with D possibly TRBD2 on 5 matching bases. Germline CDR1 LGHNA, CDR2 YSLEER. This CDR3 contains 17 residues. Trimming stripped 0 bases from V and 3 bases from J, with 14 bases between. The chain's CDR3 is CASSQDTRGMDTGELFF. CDR3 coding DNA: TGCGCCAGCAGCCAAGATACACGGGGAATGGACACCGGGGAGCTGTTTTTT.

A note on this clone: The sample has other DNA sequences that encode this CDR3 too. The rearrangement joins TRBV7-8 to TRBJ2-7, with D perhaps TRBD1 or TRBD2 (5 bases each). Trimming shortened V by 4 bases and J by 4 bases, and 8 bases separated the two germline ends. Germline CDR1 is SGHVS and CDR2 is FQNEAQ. This CDR3 spans 12 amino acids. In nucleotides, the CDR3 is TGTGCCAGCAGCTCGGGGCTTTACGAGCAGTACTTC. Translation gives CASSSGLYEQYF. The full variable domain, completed using reference TRBV7-8 and TRBJ2-7, is GAGVSQSPRYKVAKRGQDVALRCDPISGHVSLFWYQQALGQGPEFLTYFQNEAQLDKSGLPSDRFFAERPEGSVSTLKIQRTQQEDSAVYLCASSSGLYEQYFGPGTRLTVT.

The chain employs TRBV7-8 and TRBJ2-3, with 7 positions matching TRBD2. Germline V gene data show CDR1 as SGHVS and CDR2 as FQNEAQ. The CDR3 is made up of 13 amino acids. The trim removed 8 bases at V and 2 bases at J, leaving 4 bases unmatched. CDR3 nucleotides: TGTGCCAGCCGGGGAGGGCTCACAGATACGCAGTATTTT. It encodes CASRGGLTDTQYF.

The chain links TRBV6-5 to TRBJ2-7; D is ambiguous. V lost 0 bases to trimming and J lost 6 bases, with 15 bases between them. The V gene's germline CDR1 is MNHEY and CDR2 SVGAGI. This CDR3 contains 15 residues. CDR3 residues: CASSYSGQALPEQYF. The CDR3 DNA reads TGTGCCAGCAGTTACTCTGGGCAGGCCCTACCCGAGCAGTACTTC.

The chain carries TRBV11-2 and TRBJ2-1; D unresolved. V lost 5 bases and J lost 6, with 5 bases in between. The CDR3 is made up of 11 amino acids. Germline assignment: CDR1 SGHAT and CDR2 FQNNGV. This chain's CDR3 is CASSHANEQFF. DNA for the CDR3: TGTGCCAGCAGCCACGCCAATGAGCAGTTCTTC.

This rearrangement joins TRBV5-1 to TRBJ2-2, with 8 bases aligning to TRBD2. The CDR3 sequence is 16 residues long. Germline V CDR1 and CDR2: SGHRS, YFSETQ. Germline trimming cut 0 bases from V and 5 bases from J; bases unmatched to any gene: 6. The CDR3 sequence: CASSLASGSGTGELFF. The CDR3 DNA is TGCGCCAGCAGCTTGGCGAGCGGGAGCGGTACCGGGGAGCTGTTTTTT.

The chain uses TRBV10-3 and TRBJ1-2, with a possible D match to TRBD1 (5 bases). This CDR3 contains 20 residues. Per the germline V gene, CDR1 is ENHRY and CDR2 is SYGVKD. The germline V and J ends were trimmed by 0 bases and 5 bases, with 28 bases remaining between them. CDR3 in amino acids: CAISESNVRSRGQGYYGYTF. The CDR3 DNA reads as TGTGCCATCAGTGAGTCGAATGTTCGGTCCCGAGGGCAGGGCTATTATGGCTACACCTTC.

Details on this clone: A far larger clone is one base from this, pointing to a likely read error. The gene calls are TRBV5-4 and TRBJ2-1; D is ambiguous. Germline V gives CDR1 SGHNT, CDR2 YYREEE (reference sequence). The CDR3 runs 12 residues. The CDR3 DNA is TGTGCCGGCAGCTTGCGTGGGAATGAGCAGTTCTTC. Protein: CAGSLRGNEQFF.

The CDR3 DNA sequence: TGTGCCAGCAGCCACGTACTAGCGGGAGTATTGAGCGAGCAGTACTTC. Amino acids: CASSHVLAGVLSEQYF. J is TRBJ2-7 and V is TRBV7-8; 11 nucleotides match TRBD2. With 5 bases clipped from V and 6 bases from J, the junction kept 12 bases outside the gene matches. The CDR3 is 16 residues long. Germline CDR1 reads SGHVS; CDR2 reads FQNEAQ.

The chain carries TRBV4-3 and TRBJ2-3, with 16 bases lining up with TRBD2. Germline loops: CDR1 LGHNA, CDR2 YSLEER. This CDR3 region has 20 residues. The V gene end was trimmed by 3 bases and the J gene end by 0 bases; junction bases not matched to a gene: 9. In DNA, the CDR3 is TGCGCCAGCAGCCAGGGAACCGGGACTAGCGGGAGGGGGAGCACAGATACGCAGTATTTT. The encoded protein is CASSQGTGTSGRGSTDTQYF.

V gene TRBV29-1 combines with J gene TRBJ2-7; D might be TRBD1 (5 bases). Trimming pared 5 bases from V and 2 bases from J, leaving 10 bases between. This CDR3 spans 12 amino acids. CDR1 and CDR2 (germline): SQVTM, ANQGSEA. This CDR3 reads CSVQRQPYEQYF. The CDR3 DNA follows: TGCAGCGTTCAAAGACAGCCCTACGAGCAGTACTTC.

The CDR3 region is CASSLSRTDYSYEQYF. Written as DNA, the CDR3 is TGTGCCAGCAGCTTGTCCCGGACAGACTACTCCTACGAGCAGTACTTC. V usage is TRBV7-2 and J usage is TRBJ2-7, with D perhaps matching TRBD1 (6 bases). Per the germline V gene, CDR1 is SGHTA and CDR2 is FQGNSA. CDR3 length equals 16 residues. With 3 bases removed from V and 0 bases from J, the gap between germline ends came to 15 bases.